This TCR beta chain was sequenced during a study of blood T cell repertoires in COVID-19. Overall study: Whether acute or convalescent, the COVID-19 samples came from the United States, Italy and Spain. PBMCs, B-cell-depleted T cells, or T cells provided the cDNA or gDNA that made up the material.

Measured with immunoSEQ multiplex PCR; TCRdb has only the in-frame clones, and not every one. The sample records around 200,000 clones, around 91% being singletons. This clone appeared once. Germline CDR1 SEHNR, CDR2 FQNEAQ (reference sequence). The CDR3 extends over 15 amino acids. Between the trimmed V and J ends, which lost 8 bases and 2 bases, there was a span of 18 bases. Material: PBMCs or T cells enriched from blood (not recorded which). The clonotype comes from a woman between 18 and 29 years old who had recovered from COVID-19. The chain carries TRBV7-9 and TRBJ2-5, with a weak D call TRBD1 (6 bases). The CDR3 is CASVGQGIRQETQYF. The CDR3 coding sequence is TGTGCCAGCGTGGGGCAGGGGATACGACAAGAGACCCAGTACTTC.